The 29 T cell receptor beta chains presented below share a single source sample, sequenced in a study of blood T cell repertoires in COVID-19. Using immunoSEQ multiplex PCR, the repertoire was profiled, and TCRdb retains in-frame clones only, with some absent. The table has approximately 89,000 clones, 65% to 80% seen once. The sequenced sample was peripheral blood. These receptor sequences come from a human donor in a cohort sampled during active COVID-19.

The CDR3 DNA reads TGCGCCAGCAGCTTGAACGGGCCAGGGGACACTGAAGCTTTCTTT. As protein: CASSLNGPGDTEAFF. The chain employs TRBV5-1 and TRBJ1-1, with D tentatively TRBD1 (6 bases). V lost 1 base to trimming and J lost 3 bases, with 13 bases between them. This CDR3 spans 15 amino acids. Germline V CDR1 and CDR2: SGHRS, YFSETQ.

This rearrangement joins TRBV6-5 to TRBJ2-1, with D perhaps matching TRBD2 (7 bases). The CDR3 covers 13 residues. Germline values: CDR1 MNHEY, CDR2 SVGAGI. The CDR3 here is CSGGGSNYNEQFF. DNA of the CDR3: TGTTCTGGGGGCGGGAGTAATTACAATGAGCAGTTCTTC.

The V and J genes are TRBV5-4 and TRBJ1-2; D not certain. Germline CDR1 reads SGHNT; CDR2 reads YYREEE (reference sequence). The V end lost 1 base, the J end lost 0 bases, and 7 bases lay between the germline ends. This CDR3 region has 14 residues. The CDR3 protein is CASSLTSTNYGYTF. DNA of the CDR3: TGTGCCAGCAGCTTGACATCCACTAACTATGGCTACACCTTC.

This clone was recorded many times. J is TRBJ1-2 and V is TRBV14; no clear D. The CDR3 is 14 residues long. Germline CDR1 reads SGHDN; CDR2 reads FVKESK. Trimming cost V 1 base and J 3 bases, with 9 bases left between them. For the CDR3, the DNA is TGTGCCAGCAGCCAAGGAGCTCTTGACTATGGCTACACCTTC. Translating it yields CASSQGALDYGYTF. Filled out from reference TRBV14 and TRBJ1-2, the complete variable domain reads EAGVTQFPSHSVIEKGQTVTLRCDPISGHDNLYWYRRVMGKEIKFLLHFVKESKQDESGMPNNRFLAERTGGTYSTLKVQPAELEDSGVYFCASSQGALDYGYTFGSGTRLTVV.

This clone was detected only a few times. The V call is TRBV27, the J call TRBJ1-5; D unresolved. The germline gives CDR1 MNHEY, CDR2 SMNVEV (reference sequence). V was pared by 1 base and J by 4 bases, with 8 bases between. There are 14 residues in the CDR3. The CDR3 region is CASSLLARNQPQHF. As DNA, the CDR3 is TGTGCCAGCAGTTTATTGGCTAGAAATCAGCCCCAGCATTTT.

The chain combines TRBV5-3 with TRBJ1-1; D gene ambiguous. TRBV5-3 belongs to the ORF category, with a function that is uncertain. The CDR3 is made up of 15 amino acids. Trimming removed 0 bases from V and 0 bases from J, with 9 bases in between. CDR3 residues: CARSLVSVVNTEAFF. The CDR3, as DNA: TGTGCCAGAAGCTTGGTCTCGGTAGTGAACACTGAAGCTTTCTTT.

The V call is TRBV5-4, the J call TRBJ2-1; tentative D call: TRBD1 (6 bases). Trimming took 6 bases from V and 8 from J, leaving 18 bases between them. CDR3 length equals 14 residues. Germline V CDR1 and CDR2: SGHNT, YYREEE (reference sequence). The CDR3 is CASNSQAGAHEQFF. CDR3 DNA sequence: TGTGCCAGCAACAGTCAGGCAGGGGCGCATGAGCAGTTCTTC.

In its sample, this clone was seen a few times. The CDR3 here is CASSPRDGGAFF. Written as DNA, the CDR3 is TGTGCCAGCAGCCCACGGGATGGCGGAGCTTTCTTT. This chain links TRBV9 with TRBJ1-1; D unresolved. Germline CDR1 and CDR2: SGDLS and YYNGEE. This CDR3 is 12 amino acids long. The germline V and J ends were trimmed by 4 bases and 10 bases, with 14 bases remaining between them.

This sequence joins TRBV28 and TRBJ1-3; TRBD1 is a possible D gene (6 bases). Germline loops: CDR1 MDHEN, CDR2 SYDVKM. The CDR3 has 14 residues. The V gene lost 8 bases and the J gene lost 4 bases, with 15 bases spanning the gap. Written as DNA, the CDR3 is TGTGCCAGCCATCGGGGGGGCACCGGAAACACCATATATTTT. Translation: CASHRGGTGNTIYF.

The rearrangement uses TRBV3-1 (or the pseudogene TRBV3-2) and TRBJ2-7; D gene uncertain. Looked up from germline, CDR1 is LGHDT and CDR2 is YNNKEL (reference sequence). This CDR3 contains 15 residues. The ends were cut back, 1 base at V and 3 bases at J, with 13 bases in the middle. DNA for the CDR3: TGTGCCAGCAGCCAAGGACTTGCATCACACTACGAGCAGTACTTC. Translated, it gives CASSQGLASHYEQYF.

V usage is TRBV2 and J usage is TRBJ1-2, with 9 bases aligning to TRBD1. CDR1 is SNHLY and CDR2 is FYNNEI in the germline V gene. This CDR3 is built from 13 residues. The ends lost 6 bases at V and 4 bases at J; junction bases unmatched: 3. CDR3 in DNA: TGTGCCAGCAGCGGACAGGGGACCTATGGCTACACCTTC. Translation: CASSGQGTYGYTF.

The chain joins TRBV28 to TRBJ1-5; D ambiguous. Trimming removed 6 bases at V and 2 bases at J, with 26 bases between. This CDR3 has 19 residues. The germline gives CDR1 MDHEN, CDR2 SYDVKM. The CDR3 DNA follows: TGTGCCAGCAGCCTATTCTCGCCCCAGAGGGCTTATGGCAATCAGCCCCAGCATTTT. This encodes CASSLFSPQRAYGNQPQHF.

The chain employs TRBV29-1 and TRBJ2-5, with TRBD1 identical over 9 bases. Germline V gene data show CDR1 as SQVTM and CDR2 as ANQGSEA. The CDR3 totals 12 residues. Trimming removed 4 bases from V and 5 bases from J; junction bases left unmatched: 2. The CDR3 DNA reads TGCAGCGTTGGACAGGGGGGGGAGACCCAGTACTTC. Translating it yields CSVGQGGETQYF.

This chain joins TRBV7-2 and TRBJ2-1; 9 nucleotides agree with TRBD2. CDR3 length: 15 amino acids. The ends lost 5 bases at V and 2 bases at J; junction bases unmatched: 4. CDR1 is SGHTA and CDR2 is FQGNSA in the germline V gene. CDR3 sequence: CASSALAGPYNEQFF. The CDR3 DNA reads as TGTGCCAGCAGCGCCCTAGCGGGACCCTACAATGAGCAGTTCTTC. Filled out from reference TRBV7-2 and TRBJ2-1, the complete variable domain reads GAGVSQSPSNKVTEKGKDVELRCDPISGHTALYWYRQSLGQGLEFLIYFQGNSAPDKSGLPSDRFSAERTGGSVSTLTIQRTQQEDSAVYLCASSALAGPYNEQFFGPGTRLTVL.

V gene TRBV4-3 combines with J gene TRBJ1-5; 9 nucleotides align to TRBD1. The J segment lost 5 bases and the V segment lost 0 bases, leaving 2 bases of the junction unmatched. In germline, CDR1 is LGHNA, CDR2 YSLEER. The CDR3 spans 15 residues. CDR3 in DNA: TGCGCCAGCAGCCAAGAGACAGGGGGGGATCAGCCCCAGCATTTT. It yields the protein CASSQETGGDQPQHF.

This clone was detected only once. The chain couples TRBV28 to TRBJ2-1, with 11 nucleotides matching TRBD2. Germline CDR1 is MDHEN and CDR2 is SYDVKM. The CDR3 contains 15 residues. Losses at the gene ends were 1 base for V and 8 bases for J; bases not matched to a gene: 4. This CDR3 is CASSLLAGGSYEQFF. CDR3 bases: TGTGCCAGCAGTTTATTAGCGGGAGGGAGCTATGAGCAGTTCTTC.

This clone has only one observation. The genes are TRBV6-5 and TRBJ1-2; the match to TRBD1 covers 9 bases. There are 15 residues in the CDR3. CDR1 and CDR2 from the germline V gene are MNHEY and SVGAGI. Unmatched junction bases numbered 8, after V lost 7 bases and J lost 2 bases. CDR3 protein: CASTEGTGLNYGYTF. The CDR3 bases are TGTGCCAGCACCGAAGGGACAGGGCTCAACTATGGCTACACCTTC.

V gene TRBV7-6 combines with J gene TRBJ1-4; D is unresolved. Germline V lookup: CDR1 SGHVS, CDR2 FNYEAQ. Trimming left V 5 bases short and J 7 bases short, with 14 bases between. The CDR3 loop spans 14 amino acids. The chain's CDR3 is CASSPVLTSEKLFF. CDR3 bases: TGTGCCAGCAGCCCTGTACTTACGAGTGAAAAACTGTTTTTT.

The chain recombines TRBV5-4 with TRBJ2-5; TRBD2 is a possible D gene (6 bases). Germline V gene data show CDR1 as SGHNT and CDR2 as YYREEE (reference sequence). The CDR3 covers 11 residues. V shed 7 bases and J shed 5 bases, with 9 bases lying between them. This CDR3 is CASGGRETQYF. The CDR3 DNA sequence: TGTGCCAGCGGAGGGCGGGAGACCCAGTACTTC.

V gene TRBV18 combines with J gene TRBJ2-3; weak D call: TRBD2 (6 bases). Trimming shortened V by 11 bases and J by 3 bases, and 18 bases separated the two germline ends. This CDR3 is built from 14 residues. Germline CDR1 KGHSH, CDR2 LQKENI. The chain's CDR3 is CASLEGGGTDTQYF. CDR3 in DNA: TGTGCCTCTCTGGAGGGCGGTGGGACAGATACGCAGTATTTT.

This chain links TRBV12-3 or TRBV12-4 with TRBJ2-1, with D possibly being TRBD1 (5 bases). CDR3 length: 13 residues. The ends were cut back, 2 bases at V and 8 bases at J, with 10 bases in the middle. As DNA, the CDR3 is TGTGCCAGCAGTTTAAACCAGGGTGATGAGCAGTTCTTC. Translating gives CASSLNQGDEQFF.

On this clone itself: Compared with germline, one end of the junction differs, possibly owing to a read error. V and J are TRBV6-2 or TRBV6-3 and TRBJ2-3; TRBD1 is a possible D gene (6 bases). Germline CDR1 reads MNHEY; CDR2 reads SVGEGT. CDR3 size: 14 residues. CDR3 bases: TGTGCCAGCAGTTACGTCAGGGGCACGGATACGCAGTATTTT. This encodes CASSYVRGTDTQYF.

Worth noting for this clone: In the same sample, other DNA sequences code for this CDR3. This chain connects TRBV7-8 to TRBJ1-5, with 8 bases aligning to TRBD1. The CDR3 length is 13 residues. CDR1 is SGHVS and CDR2 is FQNEAQ in the germline V gene. Germline trimming cut 5 bases from V and 6 bases from J; bases unmatched to any gene: 3. This CDR3 is CASSLQGGQPQHF. DNA of the CDR3: TGTGCCAGCAGCCTACAGGGGGGTCAGCCCCAGCATTTT.

The chain carries TRBV5-1 and TRBJ1-2, with D tentatively TRBD1 (6 bases). The V and J ends lost 7 bases and 2 bases respectively, with 15 bases between them. This CDR3 comprises 14 residues. Per germline, CDR1 SGHRS and CDR2 YFSETQ. CDR3 nucleotide sequence: TGCGCCAGCCGTCCACAGGGATCCAACTATGGCTACACCTTC. This sequence encodes CASRPQGSNYGYTF.

The chain links TRBV9 to TRBJ2-1, with 11 positions matching TRBD2. The CDR3 length is 16 residues. Germline V gene sequence: CDR1 SGDLS, CDR2 YYNGEE. V was pared by 4 bases and J by 5 bases, with 8 bases of the junction left unmatched. CDR3 bases: TGTGCCAGCAGCCCCCGACTAGCGGGATATAACAATGAGCAGTTCTTC. Protein: CASSPRLAGYNNEQFF.

The chain joins TRBV7-8 to TRBJ2-7; D may be TRBD2 (5 bases). V was shortened by 0 bases and J by 5 bases, with 14 bases between the two germline ends. The CDR3 totals 15 residues. Germline loops: CDR1 SGHVS, CDR2 FQNEAQ. The CDR3 DNA reads TGTGCCAGCAGCTTAGCGGGCGGTTTCGGGGACGAGCAGTACTTC. This gives the protein CASSLAGGFGDEQYF.

This clone was seen once. J is TRBJ1-2 and V is TRBV7-9; possible D gene TRBD1, 5 bases. V dropped 5 bases and J dropped 3 bases, with 13 bases sitting between them. The CDR3 totals 14 residues. Germline V CDR1 and CDR2: SEHNR, FQNEAQ (reference sequence). CDR3 in DNA: TGTGCCAGCAGCCAAGTTGAAGGGGACTATGGCTACACCTTC. This sequence encodes CASSQVEGDYGYTF. The full variable domain, rest sourced from reference TRBV7-9 and TRBJ1-2, is DTGVSQNPRHKITKRGQNVTFRCDPISEHNRLYWYRQTLGQGPEFLTYFQNEAQLEKSRLLSDRFSAERPKGSFSTLEIQRTEQGDSAMYLCASSQVEGDYGYTFGSGTRLTVV.

The gene calls are TRBV4-3 and TRBJ2-7; TRBD2 matches 7 bases. V trimming: 0 bases; J trimming: 2 bases; junction bases outside the gene matches: 7. CDR3 length: 16 residues. Germline V lookup: CDR1 LGHNA, CDR2 YSLEER. As DNA, the CDR3 is TGCGCCAGCAGCCAAGAATGGGGGGGGGTAACCTACGAGCAGTACTTC. As protein: CASSQEWGGVTYEQYF.

The V gene is TRBV14, the J gene TRBJ2-7, with 8 nucleotides matching TRBD2. This CDR3 contains 17 residues. Germline CDR1 and CDR2: SGHDN and FVKESK. V shed 4 bases, J shed 5 bases, and the junction held 16 bases outside the gene matches. The CDR3 DNA follows: TGTGCCAGCAGCCCCCGACAGCGGGAGAGCCTCTCGGACGAGCAGTACTTC. This translates into CASSPRQRESLSDEQYF.